Following are 8 T cell receptor beta chains from one sample sequenced in a study of OX40 agonist ivuxolimab in advanced cancers. Clones were sequenced by immunoSEQ multiplex PCR, and TCRdb holds only the in-frame ones, with some missing. Seen here are about 20,000 clones, about 86% observed once, and the top ten hold 20% to 30%. The specimen was CD4+ or CD8+ T cells sorted from blood, collected in a trial of the OX40 agonist ivuxolimab. The source is an adult with an advanced solid tumor such as melanoma, head and neck, liver or kidney cancer.

The chain carries TRBV23-1 and TRBJ2-3, with D hard to call. TRBV23-1 is flagged as an ORF with uncertain function. The CDR3 has 16 residues. The germline V and J ends were trimmed by 8 bases and 0 bases, with 18 bases remaining between them. This CDR3 is CASEDPYDCSTDTQYF. Written as DNA, the CDR3 is TGCGCCAGCGAAGACCCATATGACTGTAGCACAGATACGCAGTATTTT.

The V call is TRBV27, the J call TRBJ2-1, with TRBD2 as a possible D gene (5 bases). Germline lookup yields CDR1 MNHEY and CDR2 SMNVEV (reference sequence). V gave up 6 bases and J gave up 4 bases, with 10 bases separating them. The CDR3 loop spans 13 amino acids. The CDR3 is CASSRTRYNEQFF. CDR3 coding DNA: TGTGCCAGCAGCCGCACTAGATACAATGAGCAGTTCTTC.

This sequence joins TRBV9 and TRBJ2-4; TRBD2 aligns across 7 bases. Trimming took 1 base from V and 6 from J; bases not matched to a gene: 1. The germline V gene has CDR1 SGDLS and CDR2 YYNGEE. This CDR3 is 13 amino acids long. The CDR3 coding sequence is TGTGCCAGCAGCGTATCTAGCGGAAACATTCAGTACTTC. Translation: CASSVSSGNIQYF.

V gene TRBV4-3 combines with J gene TRBJ1-2; 8 bases agree with TRBD1. V gave up 3 bases and J gave up 7 bases; unmatched junction bases: 10. CDR1 is LGHNA, CDR2 YSLEER, per germline. This CDR3 has 15 residues. The CDR3: CASSQELSGGRGYTF. DNA of the CDR3: TGCGCCAGCAGCCAGGAGCTCTCAGGGGGCCGTGGCTACACCTTC.

The V call is TRBV29-1, the J call TRBJ1-2, with unresolved D. Between the trimmed V and J ends, which lost 0 bases and 3 bases, there was a span of 11 bases. This CDR3 contains 14 residues. Germline lookup yields CDR1 SQVTM and CDR2 ANQGSEA. CDR3 in DNA: TGCAGCGTTGAAGAGCGTCGGTTGGACTATGGCTACACCTTC. It translates to CSVEERRLDYGYTF.

CDR3 DNA: TGTGCCAGCAGCAAAAAGGCTCTCTACGAGCAGTACTTC. It is translated as CASSKKALYEQYF. The chain links TRBV21-1 to TRBJ2-7. TRBV21-1 represents a pseudogene. This CDR3 is 13 amino acids long.

This chain uses TRBV30 with TRBJ2-7; D is undetermined. Germline V CDR1 and CDR2: GTSNPN, SVGIG (reference sequence). V lost 3 bases and J 4 bases, leaving 10 bases between the germline ends. The CDR3 has 12 amino acids. The DNA for the CDR3 is TGTGCCTGGAGCCCGAGTGGTTACGAGCAGTACTTC. Translated, it gives CAWSPSGYEQYF.

The rearrangement uses TRBV29-1 and TRBJ2-2; 13 bases line up with TRBD2. In germline, CDR1 is SQVTM, CDR2 ANQGSEA. The trim removed 1 base at V and 6 bases at J, leaving 8 bases unmatched. The CDR3 sequence is 17 residues long. CDR3 coding DNA: TGCAGCGTTGAAGGACGGACTAGCGGGAGCAACGCCGGGGAGCTGTTTTTT. This sequence encodes CSVEGRTSGSNAGELFF.